The rows below give T cell receptor beta chains drawn from one sample of a study of blood T cell repertoires in COVID-19. Sequencing was performed with immunoSEQ multiplex PCR; in TCRdb, only in-frame clones are kept and a portion is missing. The sample includes 50,000 to 60,000 clones, about 90% of them seen just once. The sequencing sample was made of peripheral blood. All receptors derive from a man aged 60 to 69 with active COVID-19. The CDR3 runs from the conserved cysteine through the conserved F or W. Each record gives: clone size, CDR3 length, V gene, D gene, J gene, CDR3 DNA, CDR3 protein. The D gene is left open where the match is weak. Clone size is stated in some rows and not others, as once, few, many or a class when expanded.

>NA|13|TRBV6-5|NA|TRBJ1-2
TGTGCCAGCAGCAAGGGGGGGGCTAAAGGCTACACCTTC
CASSKGGAKGYTF
>NA|15|TRBV5-1|TRBD2|TRBJ2-3
TGCGCCAGCAGCTCTGGGACTAGCAGCACAGATACGCAGTATTTT
CASSSGTSSTDTQYF
>once|17|TRBV3-1/TRBV3-2|TRBD2|TRBJ2-2
TGTGCCAGCAGCCAAGCGCGGCTAGCGGGATACACCGGGGAGCTGTTTTTT
CASSQARLAGYTGELFF
>once|15|TRBV4-2|TRBD1|TRBJ2-3
TGTGCCAGCAGCCAGAAGGACAGGCACACAGATACGCAGTATTTT
CASSQKDRHTDTQYF
>few|15|TRBV19|NA|TRBJ2-7
TGTGCCAGTAGTCCCGTCCGGGACACCCTCTACGAGCAGTACTTC
CASSPVRDTLYEQYF
>NA|14|TRBV6-5|NA|TRBJ2-1
TGTGCCAGCCTCTTAGGGCACGGGGACAATGAGCAGTTCTTC
CASLLGHGDNEQFF
>NA|13|TRBV10-2|NA|TRBJ1-1
TGCGCCATAGATGCGGGGTTGGGCACTGAAGCTTTCTTT
CAIDAGLGTEAFF
>NA|15|TRBV21-1|NA|TRBJ2-7
TGTGCCAGCAGCAAGGCGGAACCAGGGGGAGGCGAGCAGTACTTC
CASSKAEPGGGEQYF
>NA|14|TRBV18|TRBD1|TRBJ1-1
TGTGCCAGCTCACCCCGAGACAGGGACACTGAAGCTTTCTTT
CASSPRDRDTEAFF
>NA|14|TRBV6-6|TRBD1|TRBJ2-3
TGTGCCAGCAGTTGGACAGGGGGCACAGATACGCAGTATTTT
CASSWTGGTDTQYF
>NA|15|TRBV4-1|NA|TRBJ2-1
TGCGCCAGCAGCCAAGGGGACACCAGATCCCGTGAGCAGTTCTTC
CASSQGDTRSREQFF
>NA|13|TRBV6-5|NA|TRBJ1-5
TGTGCCAGCAGTTATGAGGGTAATCAGCCCCAGCATTTT
CASSYEGNQPQHF
>NA|16|TRBV11-2|NA|TRBJ2-7
TGTGCCAGCAGCCGGGGGGTGACAGGACGTTCCTACGAGCAGTACTTC
CASSRGVTGRSYEQYF
>NA|16|TRBV11-1|TRBD1|TRBJ1-2
TGTGCCAGCAGCTTGGACAGGGGGGTAAAAAACTATGGCTACACCTTC
CASSLDRGVKNYGYTF
>NA|16|TRBV3-1/TRBV3-2|TRBD1|TRBJ1-5
TGTGCCAGCAGCCAGAACCCGACAGGGACGAGTCAGCCCCAGCATTTT
CASSQNPTGTSQPQHF
>NA|14|TRBV6-5|TRBD1|TRBJ1-1
TGTGCCAGCAGGGAGCCCGACAGGGGAACTGAAGCTTTCTTT
CASREPDRGTEAFF
>NA|15|TRBV7-9|NA|TRBJ2-6
TGTGCCAGCAGCCGCCAGGGCTCTGGGGCCAACGTCCTGACTTTC
CASSRQGSGANVLTF
>NA|15|TRBV30|TRBD1|TRBJ1-3
TGTGCCTGGACCCCCGGACAGGGTAGGATGAACACCATATATTTT
CAWTPGQGRMNTIYF
>NA|13|TRBV11-3|NA|TRBJ2-1
TGTGCCAGCAGCTTAGATCACGGTTGGGAGCAGTTCTTC
CASSLDHGWEQFF
>NA|14|TRBV24-1|TRBD1|TRBJ1-4
TGTGCCATTGACGACAGGGGATATAATGAAAAACTGTTTTTT
CAIDDRGYNEKLFF
>NA|15|TRBV27|NA|TRBJ1-1
TGTGCCAGCACCTCTCCAGGACAGTCGAACACTGAAGCTTTCTTT
CASTSPGQSNTEAFF
>NA|15|TRBV27|NA|TRBJ2-3
TGTGCCAGCAGTTTATCCCCCCAGGGGTCAGATACGCAGTATTTT
CASSLSPQGSDTQYF
>NA|13|TRBV11-2|TRBD1|TRBJ1-1
TGTGCCAGCAGCTTTCCAGGGGGCACTGAAGCTTTCTTT
CASSFPGGTEAFF
>NA|15|TRBV29-1|TRBD1|TRBJ2-7
TGCAGCGTTGCCCCAGCGACAGGGATTTTCCACGAGCAGTACTTC
CSVAPATGIFHEQYF
>NA|14|TRBV19|NA|TRBJ2-7
TGTGCCAGTAGTGTTAAGAGCACTTACTACGAGCAGTACTTC
CASSVKSTYYEQYF
>NA|15|TRBV6-5|NA|TRBJ2-7
TGTGCCAGCAGTTACTGGCAGGGGGGTGAGTACGAGCAGTACTTC
CASSYWQGGEYEQYF
>NA|13|TRBV5-1|TRBD1|TRBJ2-5
TGCGCCAGCAGCTCGCAGGGGGCAGAGACCCAGTACTTC
CASSSQGAETQYF
>NA|14|TRBV11-2|TRBD2|TRBJ2-7
TGTGCCAGCAGCACTATCCTAGCGGCCTACGAGCAGTACTTC
CASSTILAAYEQYF
>NA|14|TRBV2|TRBD1|TRBJ1-1
TGTGCCAGCAGTGGAGCACAGGGGGACACTGAAGCTTTCTTT
CASSGAQGDTEAFF